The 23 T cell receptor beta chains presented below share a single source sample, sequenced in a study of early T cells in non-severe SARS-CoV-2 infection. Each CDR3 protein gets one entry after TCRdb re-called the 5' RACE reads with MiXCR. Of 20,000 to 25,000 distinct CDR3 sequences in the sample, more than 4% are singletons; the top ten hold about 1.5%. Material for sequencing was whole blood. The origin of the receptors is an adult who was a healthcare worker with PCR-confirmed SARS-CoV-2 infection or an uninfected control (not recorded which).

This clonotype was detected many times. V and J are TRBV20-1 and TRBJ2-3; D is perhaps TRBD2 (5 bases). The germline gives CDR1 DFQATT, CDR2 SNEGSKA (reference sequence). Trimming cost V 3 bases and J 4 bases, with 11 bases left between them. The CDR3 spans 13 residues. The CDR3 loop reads CSASLGSPDTQYF. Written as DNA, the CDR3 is TGCAGTGCTAGTCTAGGGAGCCCAGATACGCAGTATTTT.

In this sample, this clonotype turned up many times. CDR3 DNA sequence: TGTGCCAGCAGCTTAGCTGGGACAGCCTATGGCTACACCTTC. Translation gives CASSLAGTAYGYTF. The V call is TRBV7-9, the J call TRBJ1-2; TRBD1 aligns across 7 bases. The CDR3 covers 14 residues. Germline V gives CDR1 SEHNR, CDR2 FQNEAQ (reference sequence). V was clipped by 0 bases and J by 4 bases; unmatched bases: 2.

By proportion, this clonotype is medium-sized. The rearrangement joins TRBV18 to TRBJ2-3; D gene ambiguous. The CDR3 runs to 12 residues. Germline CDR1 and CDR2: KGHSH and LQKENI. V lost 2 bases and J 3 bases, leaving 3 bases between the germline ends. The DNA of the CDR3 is TGTGCCAGCTCACCAATGACAGATACGCAGTATTTT. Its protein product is CASSPMTDTQYF.

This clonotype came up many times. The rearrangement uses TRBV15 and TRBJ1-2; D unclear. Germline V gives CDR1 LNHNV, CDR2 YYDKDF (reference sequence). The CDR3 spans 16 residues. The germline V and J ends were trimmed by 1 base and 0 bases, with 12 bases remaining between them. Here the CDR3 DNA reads TGTGCCACCAGCAGAGCTCCAGACCGAGCTAACTATGGCTACACCTTC. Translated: CATSRAPDRANYGYTF.

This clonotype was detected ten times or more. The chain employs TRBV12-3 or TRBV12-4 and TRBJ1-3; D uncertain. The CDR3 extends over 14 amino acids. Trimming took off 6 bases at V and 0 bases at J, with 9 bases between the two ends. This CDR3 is CASRPGGSGNTIYF. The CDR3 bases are TGTGCCAGCAGACCGGGAGGCTCTGGAAACACCATATATTTT.

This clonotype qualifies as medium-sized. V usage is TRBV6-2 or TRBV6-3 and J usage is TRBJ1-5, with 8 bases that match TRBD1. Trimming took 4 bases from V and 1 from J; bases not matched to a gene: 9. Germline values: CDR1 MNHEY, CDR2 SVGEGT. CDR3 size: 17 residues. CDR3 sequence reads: CASSSGTGTRSNQPQHF. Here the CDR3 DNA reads TGTGCCAGCAGTTCGGGGACAGGAACACGGAGCAATCAGCCCCAGCATTTT.

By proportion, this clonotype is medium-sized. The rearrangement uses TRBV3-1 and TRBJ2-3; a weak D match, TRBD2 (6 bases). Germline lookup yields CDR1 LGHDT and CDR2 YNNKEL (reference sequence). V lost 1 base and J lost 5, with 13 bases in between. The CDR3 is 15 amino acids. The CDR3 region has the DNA TGTGCCAGCAGCCAAGCAGGGCGGGGTGGAGATACGCAGTATTTT. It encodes CASSQAGRGGDTQYF.

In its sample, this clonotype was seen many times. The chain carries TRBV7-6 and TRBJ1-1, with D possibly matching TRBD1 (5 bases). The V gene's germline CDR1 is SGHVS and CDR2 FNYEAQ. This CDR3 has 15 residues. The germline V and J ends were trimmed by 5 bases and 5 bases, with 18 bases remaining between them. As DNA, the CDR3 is TGTGCCAGCAGCCCGGACCCTTCGGGACGAACTGAAGCTTTCTTT. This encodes CASSPDPSGRTEAFF.

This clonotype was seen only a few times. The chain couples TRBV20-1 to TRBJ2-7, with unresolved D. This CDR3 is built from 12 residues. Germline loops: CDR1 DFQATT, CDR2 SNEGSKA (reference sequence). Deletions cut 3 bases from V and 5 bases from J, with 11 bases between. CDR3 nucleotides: TGCAGTGCTAGTGCTGTTCCAGACGAGCAGTACTTC. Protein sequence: CSASAVPDEQYF.

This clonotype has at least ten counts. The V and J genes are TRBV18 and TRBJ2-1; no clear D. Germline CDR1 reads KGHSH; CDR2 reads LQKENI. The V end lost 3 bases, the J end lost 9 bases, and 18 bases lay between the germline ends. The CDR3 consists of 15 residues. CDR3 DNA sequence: TGTGCCAGCTCACCCATCCCCCGGGCTCCGGGTGAGCAGTTCTTC. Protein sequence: CASSPIPRAPGEQFF.

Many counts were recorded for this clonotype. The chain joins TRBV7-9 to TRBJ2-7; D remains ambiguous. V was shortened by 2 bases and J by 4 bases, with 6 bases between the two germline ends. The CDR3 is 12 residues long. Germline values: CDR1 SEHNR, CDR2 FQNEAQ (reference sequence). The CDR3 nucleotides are TGTGCCAGCAGCTTATCCCGTTACGAGCAGTACTTC. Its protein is CASSLSRYEQYF.

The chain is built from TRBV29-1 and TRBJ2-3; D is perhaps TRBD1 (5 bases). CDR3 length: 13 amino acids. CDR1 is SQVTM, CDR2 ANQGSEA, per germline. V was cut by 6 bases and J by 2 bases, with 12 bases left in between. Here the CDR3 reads CSVRTRYTDTQYF. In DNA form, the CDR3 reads TGCAGCGTCAGGACACGGTACACAGATACGCAGTATTTT.

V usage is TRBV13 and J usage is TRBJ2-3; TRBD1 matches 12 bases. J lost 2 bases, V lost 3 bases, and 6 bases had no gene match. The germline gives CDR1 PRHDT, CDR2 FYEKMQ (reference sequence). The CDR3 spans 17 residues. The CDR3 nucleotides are TGTGCCAGCAGCTTGGCCGGGACAGGGGGCCCCACAGATACGCAGTATTTT. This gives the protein CASSLAGTGGPTDTQYF. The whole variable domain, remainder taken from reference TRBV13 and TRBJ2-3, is AAGVIQSPRHLIKEKRETATLKCYPIPRHDTVYWYQQGPGQDPQFLISFYEKMQSDKGSIPDRFSAQQFSDYHSELNMSSLELGDSALYFCASSLAGTGGPTDTQYFGPGTRLTVL.

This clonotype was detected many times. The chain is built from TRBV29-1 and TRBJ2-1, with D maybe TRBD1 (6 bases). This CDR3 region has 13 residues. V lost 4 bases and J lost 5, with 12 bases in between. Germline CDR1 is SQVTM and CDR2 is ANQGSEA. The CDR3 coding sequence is TGCAGCGTTGTGGGTCCAGGGGACAATGAGCAGTTCTTC. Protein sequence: CSVVGPGDNEQFF.

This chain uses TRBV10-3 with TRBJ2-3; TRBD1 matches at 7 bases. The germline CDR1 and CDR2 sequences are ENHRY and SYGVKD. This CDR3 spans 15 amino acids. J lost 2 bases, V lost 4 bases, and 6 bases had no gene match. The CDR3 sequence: CAISAAGQDTDTQYF. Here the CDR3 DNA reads TGTGCCATCAGTGCAGCTGGACAGGACACAGATACGCAGTATTTT.

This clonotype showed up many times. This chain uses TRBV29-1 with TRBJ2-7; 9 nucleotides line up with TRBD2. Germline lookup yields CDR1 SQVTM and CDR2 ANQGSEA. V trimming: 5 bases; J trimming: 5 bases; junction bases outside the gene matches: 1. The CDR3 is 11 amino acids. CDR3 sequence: CSVSGGNEQYF. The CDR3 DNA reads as TGCAGCGTTAGCGGGGGGAACGAGCAGTACTTC.

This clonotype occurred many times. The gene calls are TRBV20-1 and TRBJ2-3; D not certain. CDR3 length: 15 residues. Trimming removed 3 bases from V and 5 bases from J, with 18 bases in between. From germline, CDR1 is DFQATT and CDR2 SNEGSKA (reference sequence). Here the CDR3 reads CSASNPRPTGDTQYF. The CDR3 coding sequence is TGCAGTGCTAGCAATCCCCGACCCACTGGAGATACGCAGTATTTT.

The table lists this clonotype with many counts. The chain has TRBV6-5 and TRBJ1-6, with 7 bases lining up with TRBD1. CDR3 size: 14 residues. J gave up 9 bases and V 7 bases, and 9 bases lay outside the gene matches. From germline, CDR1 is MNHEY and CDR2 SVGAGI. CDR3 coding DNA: TGTGCCAGCACCAGAACTCCAGGGGGTTCACCCCTCCACTTT. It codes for CASTRTPGGSPLHF.

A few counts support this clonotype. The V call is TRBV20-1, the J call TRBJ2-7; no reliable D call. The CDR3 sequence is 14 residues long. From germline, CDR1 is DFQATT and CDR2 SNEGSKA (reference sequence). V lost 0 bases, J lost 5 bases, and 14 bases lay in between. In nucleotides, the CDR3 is TGCAGTGCTAGAGACCCCACCTCGGGTGACGAGCAGTACTTC. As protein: CSARDPTSGDEQYF.

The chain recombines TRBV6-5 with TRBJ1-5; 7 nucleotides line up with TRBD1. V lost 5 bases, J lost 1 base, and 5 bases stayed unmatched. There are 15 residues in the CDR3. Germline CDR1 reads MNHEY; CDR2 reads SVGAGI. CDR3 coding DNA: TGTGCCAGCAGTGAACAGGGGTTAAGCAATCAGCCCCAGCATTTT. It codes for CASSEQGLSNQPQHF.

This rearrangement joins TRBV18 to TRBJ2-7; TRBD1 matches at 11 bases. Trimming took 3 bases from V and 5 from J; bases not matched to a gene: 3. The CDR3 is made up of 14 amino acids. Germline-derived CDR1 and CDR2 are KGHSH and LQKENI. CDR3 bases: TGTGCCAGCTCACCCCGGGACAGGGGGAACGAGCAGTACTTC. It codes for CASSPRDRGNEQYF.

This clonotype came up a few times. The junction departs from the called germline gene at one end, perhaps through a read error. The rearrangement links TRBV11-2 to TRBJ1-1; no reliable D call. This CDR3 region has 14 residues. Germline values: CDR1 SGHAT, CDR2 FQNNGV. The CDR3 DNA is TGTGCCAGCAGCCTAACGACCCAGAACGCTGAAGCTTTCTTT. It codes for CASSLTTQNAEAFF.

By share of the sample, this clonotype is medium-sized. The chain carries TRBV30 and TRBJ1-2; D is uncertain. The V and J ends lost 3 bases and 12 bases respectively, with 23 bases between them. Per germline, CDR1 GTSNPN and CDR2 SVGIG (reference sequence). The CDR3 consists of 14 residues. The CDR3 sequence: CAWSAPAAIPGDTF. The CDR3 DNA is TGTGCCTGGAGCGCTCCCGCGGCCATCCCCGGCGACACCTTC.